This is a list of T cell receptor beta chains from one sample in a study of blood T cell repertoires in COVID-19. Profiled with immunoSEQ multiplex PCR; TCRdb holds only in-frame clones, not every one. Among about 160,000 clones, around four fifths were seen once, and the ten largest hold less than 2.5%. Sequencing input: peripheral blood. Source of these receptors: a man aged 70 or older with acute or convalescent COVID-19. Both conserved end residues are part of each CDR3. Part of the rows lack a size; the others show once, few, many or a class for expanded clones.

v_gene | abundance | CDR3aa
TRBV2 | - | CASMGTGMNTEAFF
TRBV2 | - | CASSANLGGNEQFF
TRBV27 | - | CASSPSGSGIQPQHF
TRBV5-4 | - | CASSWGDQGTIEQFF
TRBV10-3 | - | CANSPGPHEQYF
TRBV30 | - | CAWKMGPTEAFF
TRBV7-9 | - | CASRRGRQGIGGHGNEQFF
TRBV5-5 | - | CASSPTGSNQPQHF
TRBV14 | - | CASSPRDIRAGELFF
TRBV6-5 | - | CASSDFEGGVYEQYF
TRBV6-1 | - | CASSESGTGFGYTF
TRBV5-6 | - | CASSRRLGASTDTQYF
TRBV7-2 | - | CASSSLAGAETQYF
TRBV3-1/TRBV3-2 | - | CASSQLDRVAFF
TRBV6-1 | - | CASSETGTGALYGYTF
TRBV4-2 | few | CASSQERATGNTIYF
TRBV19 | - | CASSVLGQETQYF
TRBV6-6 | - | CASSSPTGYYEQYF
TRBV5-8 | - | CASSGYTAIIGDNEKLFF
TRBV18 | - | CASSPQPLRGSYNEQFF